The present TCR beta chain was sequenced within a study of cytomegalovirus exposure and HLA in healthy donors. Study-wide results and caveats: Later analysis placed DRB1 highest and HLA-C lowest in TCR association rates, which differed by HLA locus.

On this clone itself: Its antigen is not known.

The PCR contained 60 Vbeta and 13 Jbeta primers. Sequenced by immunoSEQ multiplex PCR; TCRdb stores in-frame clones only, minus some. The sample holds about 130,000 clones, more than 60% seen once. V dropped 0 bases and J dropped 8 bases, with 10 bases sitting between them. Looked up from germline, CDR1 is LGHNA and CDR2 is YSLEER. The CDR3 sequence is 13 residues long. The sequenced sample was PBMCs. The sequence derives from a woman aged 60-75 years in good health and CMV-seropositive. The V call is TRBV4-3, the J call TRBJ1-2; TRBD1 might be the D (5 bases). The CDR3 sequence: CASSQDGWGGYTF. In DNA form, the CDR3 reads TGCGCCAGCAGCCAAGATGGATGGGGCGGCTACACCTTC.